The rows below give T cell receptor beta chains drawn from one sample of a study of long-term antiretroviral therapy in people with HIV. Repertoires were generated with immunoSEQ multiplex PCR, while TCRdb's copy carries only in-frame clones and drops some. The profile shows about 11,000 clones, approximately 76% of them singletons. The sequences come from unsorted PBMCs, collected at the start of antiretroviral therapy, before treatment. The receptors originated from a man aged 25-45 years with HIV. Both conserved end residues are part of each CDR3. The order of the fields is V gene, D gene, J gene, clone size, CDR3 DNA, CDR3 protein. The D gene is left open where the match is weak. Rows give clone size only sometimes, using once, few, many, or a class for an expanded clone.

TRBV5-1	-	TRBJ2-3	-	TGCGCCAGCAGCTTGGCCGGACACAACACAGATACGCAGTATTTT	CASSLAGHNTDTQYF
TRBV7-2	TRBD2	TRBJ2-1	-	TGTGCCAGCAGCTTAGCGCTTATTGTCGGGACTAGCGGGAAGGTTAATGAGCAGTTCTTC	CASSLALIVGTSGKVNEQFF
TRBV19	TRBD1	TRBJ2-7	-	TGTGCCAGCGATTCGGGACAGGGAAAGTTCGAGCAGTACTTC	CASDSGQGKFEQYF
TRBV4-1	-	TRBJ1-1	-	TGCGCCAGCAGCCAAGGGGAAATGAACACTGAAGCTTTCTTT	CASSQGEMNTEAFF
TRBV14	-	TRBJ2-1	-	TGTGCCAGCAGCCAAGCCACTAGCAGTAATGAGCAGTTCTTC	CASSQATSSNEQFF
TRBV5-6	TRBD1	TRBJ1-2	-	TGTGCCAGCAGCTTGGGGACAGGAGCTTCTGGCTACACCTTC	CASSLGTGASGYTF
TRBV19	-	TRBJ2-1	-	TGTGCCAGTAGTATCCCCCCCGGCGGGCAGTTCTTC	CASSIPPGGQFF
TRBV28	-	TRBJ1-2	-	TGTGCCAGCAGTTCACAGGACTATGGCTACACCTTC	CASSSQDYGYTF
TRBV5-1	TRBD1	TRBJ1-1	once	TGCGCCAGCATCGAGGGGGCGGAAGGTGAAGCTTTCTTT	CASIEGAEGEAFF
TRBV12-5	-	TRBJ1-2	-	TGTGCTAGTGGTTTGGGGGGGGGTAGTAACTATGGCTACACCTTC	CASGLGGGSNYGYTF
TRBV9	-	TRBJ2-1	medium-sized	TGTGCCAGCAGCTCCCAAGGTAGCGGATACAATGAGCAGTTCTTC	CASSSQGSGYNEQFF
TRBV9	-	TRBJ2-7	-	TGTGCCAGCAGCGTAGGGTCTTCTTACGAGCAGTACTTC	CASSVGSSYEQYF
TRBV7-2	-	TRBJ2-3	-	TGTGCCAGCAGCTCCATTACGTGGGATACGCAGTATTTT	CASSSITWDTQYF
TRBV11-1	TRBD2	TRBJ2-7	-	TGTGCCAGCAGCCTAAATAGCGGGAGTTACGAGCAGTACTTC	CASSLNSGSYEQYF
TRBV7-9	-	TRBJ1-2	-	TGTGCCAGCAGCCCCTATGGCTACTATGGCTACACCTTC	CASSPYGYYGYTF
TRBV7-2	-	TRBJ1-3	-	TGTGCCAGCAGCTTAGCGCAGATGTCTGGAAACACCATATATTTT	CASSLAQMSGNTIYF
TRBV10-3	-	TRBJ1-4	-	TGTGCCATCCGCAACGAAAGAGAAACTAATGAAAAACTGTTTTTT	CAIRNERETNEKLFF
TRBV18	-	TRBJ1-1	-	TGTGCCAGCTCACCGCAGATGAACACTGAAGCTTTCTTT	CASSPQMNTEAFF
TRBV6-6	-	TRBJ2-7	-	TGTGCCAGCAGTTCTGTCACCGGCGAGCAGTACTTC	CASSSVTGEQYF
TRBV5-6	-	TRBJ1-1	-	TGTGCCAGCAGCTTGCGGCAGCTGAACACTGAAGCTTTCTTT	CASSLRQLNTEAFF
TRBV5-1	-	TRBJ1-2	once	TGCGCCAGCAGCTTGGCCGGGGCCAGGGACTATGGCTACACCTTC	CASSLAGARDYGYTF
TRBV11-2	TRBD1	TRBJ1-3	-	TGTGCCAGCAGCCACACAGGGGCTGGAAACACCATATATTTT	CASSHTGAGNTIYF
TRBV5-6	-	TRBJ2-2	-	TGTGCCAGCAGCTTGGAGGGGGTGTGGGCCAACACCGGGGAGCTGTTTTTT	CASSLEGVWANTGELFF
TRBV28	-	TRBJ1-2	once	TGTGCCAGCAGTTCGGGGGGATATGGCTACACCTTC	CASSSGGYGYTF
TRBV5-8	-	TRBJ1-4	few	TGTGCCAGCAGCGGACTTGAAAAACTGTTTTTT	CASSGLEKLFF
TRBV28	-	TRBJ1-2	-	TGTGCCAGCAGTTTACGCCCTGGCCAGGCCTTTAGGTATGGCTACACCTTC	CASSLRPGQAFRYGYTF
TRBV23-1	TRBD1	TRBJ1-2	-	TGCGCCAGCAGTCCCCCGGACAGGAGCAACTATGGCTACACCTTC	CASSPPDRSNYGYTF
TRBV4-1	-	TRBJ1-5	-	TGCGCCAGCAGCCAAGATGAAGCCAGCTCGTATAGCAATCAGCCCCAGCATTTT	CASSQDEASSYSNQPQHF
TRBV18	-	TRBJ1-6	-	TGTGCCAGCTCACCGGGGGCCTTAGGCGATTCACCCCTCCACTTT	CASSPGALGDSPLHF
TRBV28	-	TRBJ1-1	-	TGTGCCAGCAGTTTTGCATACCTAATGTCGAGGATGAACACTGAAGCTTTCTTT	CASSFAYLMSRMNTEAFF
TRBV27	-	TRBJ2-5	-	TGTGCCAGCAGTTTCACCGGACGGACCCAGTACTTC	CASSFTGRTQYF
TRBV5-4	-	TRBJ1-1	once	TGTGCCAGCAGCTTGTCGGTTCCGGGTTTTGGAGCTTTCTTT	CASSLSVPGFGAFF
TRBV11-2	-	TRBJ2-7	-	TGTGCCAGCAGCTTAGGGGTTGCAGGGTACTACGAGCAGTACTTC	CASSLGVAGYYEQYF
TRBV7-9	-	TRBJ1-2	-	TGTGCCAGCAGCTTGCGTGGGGATGGCTACACCTTC	CASSLRGDGYTF
TRBV5-4	-	TRBJ2-7	-	TGTGCCAGCAGCGAAACAAGGGGGACCTTCGGGGAGCAGTACTTC	CASSETRGTFGEQYF
TRBV18	TRBD2	TRBJ2-2	-	TGTGCCAGCTCACTTGGGACTAGCGGGAGTCCCACCGGGGAGCTGTTTTTT	CASSLGTSGSPTGELFF
TRBV27	-	TRBJ2-2	-	TGTGCCAGCAGTATCGCCGGGGAGCTGTTTTTT	CASSIAGELFF